A selection of T cell receptor beta chains follows, all from one sample in a study of T cells after yellow fever vaccination. TCRdb re-called the 5' RACE reads with MiXCR, one entry per CDR3 protein. There are approximately 110,000 distinct CDR3 sequences in the sample; nearly 7.5% occur only once, and about 2.7% lies in the top ten. Sequences were derived from CD4+ T cells sorted from PBMCs, sampled approximately 11 days after the first yellow fever vaccination. The origin of the receptors is a man between 18 and 29 years old who received the YFV17D yellow fever vaccine. Each CDR3 is given without its conserved first and last residue. The order of the fields is clone size, J gene, V gene, CDR3 protein. Not all rows give a size; the values are once, few, many and, for expanded clones, a class.

size: many; J: TRBJ1-5; V: TRBV5-1; CDR3: ASSHGTPGDPQH
size: many; J: TRBJ2-3; V: TRBV6-1; CDR3: ASSPTPPGGHRDTQY
size: few; J: TRBJ1-5; V: TRBV4-1; CDR3: ASSSNRGGSRQPQH
size: few; J: TRBJ2-5; V: TRBV18; CDR3: ASSPTGTETQY
size: many; J: TRBJ2-5; V: TRBV6-5; CDR3: ASRLAGGRETQY
size: -; J: TRBJ1-5; V: TRBV29-1; CDR3: SVALSGTGDQPQH
size: many; J: TRBJ1-4; V: TRBV6-5; CDR3: ASSTNEKLF
size: many; J: TRBJ1-1; V: TRBV29-1; CDR3: SEKPGTRVEAF
size: many; J: TRBJ2-1; V: TRBV24-1; CDR3: ATSGPANNEQF
size: many; J: TRBJ1-5; V: TRBV19; CDR3: ASSKQYQPQH
size: many; J: TRBJ2-5; V: TRBV5-4; CDR3: ASSLGSTGWRETQY
size: many; J: TRBJ2-3; V: TRBV20-1; CDR3: SAPSSLAGDTQY
size: many; J: TRBJ1-1; V: TRBV5-1; CDR3: ASSRLAANTEAF
size: many; J: TRBJ2-3; V: TRBV4-1; CDR3: ASSPTYRGSGGAVTDTQY
size: many; J: TRBJ2-4; V: TRBV6-2/TRBV6-3; CDR3: ASSYSLVSAKNIQY
size: many; J: TRBJ1-1; V: TRBV15; CDR3: ATSRDGWAGGDGAF
size: many; J: TRBJ2-3; V: TRBV7-2; CDR3: ASSQGRGDTQY
size: many; J: TRBJ1-1; V: TRBV5-1; CDR3: ASSLEGTSNFEAF
size: many; J: TRBJ2-3; V: TRBV4-2; CDR3: ASSQGSGGTDTQY
size: few; J: TRBJ2-5; V: TRBV25-1; CDR3: ASRSAGAFQETQY
size: -; J: TRBJ1-1; V: TRBV12-3/TRBV12-4; CDR3: ASTPSRDTEAF
size: many; J: TRBJ1-3; V: TRBV4-3; CDR3: ASSRSWTGSGNTIY
size: many; J: TRBJ1-1; V: TRBV3-1; CDR3: ASSQRGTGEAF
size: -; J: TRBJ1-6; V: TRBV7-9; CDR3: ASSFAYNSPLH
size: -; J: TRBJ2-2; V: TRBV6-2/TRBV6-3; CDR3: ATRREGTHTGELF
size: many; J: TRBJ2-5; V: TRBV20-1; CDR3: SAGPTGETQY
size: many; J: TRBJ2-2; V: TRBV5-1; CDR3: ASSVDRGPLNTGELF
size: many; J: TRBJ1-1; V: TRBV6-1; CDR3: ATRGTGFNTEAF
size: many; J: TRBJ2-7; V: TRBV3-1; CDR3: ASSQEGRPYEQY
size: many; J: TRBJ2-1; V: TRBV7-2; CDR3: ASSFPPLGLGQF
size: many; J: TRBJ1-2; V: TRBV20-1; CDR3: SARDWGRGSDGYT
size: many; J: TRBJ1-6; V: TRBV7-9; CDR3: ASNAEGFGYSPLH
size: few; J: TRBJ2-1; V: TRBV30; CDR3: AWSVSGGNEQF
size: many; J: TRBJ1-6; V: TRBV7-2; CDR3: ASSLQGLDSPLH
size: few; J: TRBJ2-1; V: TRBV2; CDR3: ASSEQGGGYNEQF
size: many; J: TRBJ1-4; V: TRBV20-1; CDR3: SASGGPQLF
size: -; J: TRBJ1-2; V: TRBV5-5; CDR3: AISPGVPGQGAYGYT
size: many; J: TRBJ1-5; V: TRBV7-2; CDR3: ASRSGTSNQPQH
size: many; J: TRBJ2-2; V: TRBV5-4; CDR3: ASSPSGPNTGELF
size: many; J: TRBJ1-1; V: TRBV12-3/TRBV12-4; CDR3: ASSGRLGQRTEAF
size: many; J: TRBJ2-3; V: TRBV2; CDR3: ASNSPLGGSTDTQY
size: -; J: TRBJ2-2; V: TRBV12-3/TRBV12-4; CDR3: ATSSRGTGELF
size: many; J: TRBJ2-3; V: TRBV6-1; CDR3: ASSLRSGRGVGDTQY
size: many; J: TRBJ2-1; V: TRBV5-1; CDR3: ASSLLSGGPYNEQF
size: many; J: TRBJ1-6; V: TRBV7-2; CDR3: ASSTREGDNSPLH
size: many; J: TRBJ1-5; V: TRBV5-1; CDR3: ASSLGDRDQPQH
size: many; J: TRBJ2-7; V: TRBV7-3; CDR3: ASSLIGEAYEQY
size: many; J: TRBJ1-4; V: TRBV4-3; CDR3: ASSQYQGVSEKLF
size: medium-sized; J: TRBJ1-6; V: TRBV3-2; CDR3: ASSQDREEISYNSPLH
size: -; J: TRBJ2-5; V: TRBV7-3; CDR3: ASSSPPGELAGGRKY
size: many; J: TRBJ2-6; V: TRBV12-3/TRBV12-4; CDR3: ARRREVEGANVLT
size: few; J: TRBJ1-2; V: TRBV5-1; CDR3: ASSTLTSSNGYT
size: many; J: TRBJ1-6; V: TRBV5-1; CDR3: ASSLWTGANSPLH
size: -; J: TRBJ1-5; V: TRBV2; CDR3: ASSLGADQPQH
size: many; J: TRBJ2-3; V: TRBV11-2; CDR3: ASSLDHTSDTDTQY
size: many; J: TRBJ1-2; V: TRBV4-3; CDR3: ASSQENFGSYT
size: few; J: TRBJ1-2; V: TRBV5-6; CDR3: ASSWAPRGGGYGYT
size: many; J: TRBJ1-2; V: TRBV9; CDR3: ASSVDAAQTTYGYT
size: many; J: TRBJ1-5; V: TRBV2; CDR3: ASTLETDQPQH
size: many; J: TRBJ2-5; V: TRBV18; CDR3: ASSPQPPQGQETQY